A selection of T cell receptor beta chains follows, all from one sample in a study of cytomegalovirus exposure and HLA in healthy donors. The method was immunoSEQ multiplex PCR; TCRdb's version includes in-frame clones alone and lacks a portion of them. The table has more than 80,000 clones, around 81% seen once. Material: PBMCs. These receptors were taken from a female donor in good health and CMV-seropositive. Each CDR3 is given with its conserved first and last residue. Each record gives: clone size, V gene, J gene, D gene, CDR3 length, CDR3 DNA, CDR3 protein. The D gene is left open where the match is weak. Clone size is given for some rows only: seen once, a few or many times, or a class if the clone is expanded.

-	TRBV7-9	TRBJ2-3	TRBD2	19	TGTGCCAGCAGCAATCCGGGACTAGCGTTGAGAGCTAGCACAGATACGCAGTATTTT	CASSNPGLALRASTDTQYF
-	TRBV14	TRBJ2-7	TRBD2	17	TGTGCCAGCAGCCCGCGTACCTTGGGACTAGCCTCTCGCGAGCAGTACTTC	CASSPRTLGLASREQYF
-	TRBV28	TRBJ2-6	-	16	TGTGCCAGCAGACCCTTTGGACAGTCTGGGGCCAACGTCCTGACTTTC	CASRPFGQSGANVLTF
-	TRBV6-5	TRBJ2-1	TRBD2	11	TGTGCCACTCGGGGGGGAAATGAGCAGTTCTTC	CATRGGNEQFF
-	TRBV11-2	TRBJ2-1	TRBD2	15	TGTGCCAGCAGCCCCGGGACTAGCGTCGCCTTAGGGCAGTTCTTC	CASSPGTSVALGQFF
once	TRBV6-5	TRBJ2-5	TRBD2	13	TGTGCCAGCAGTACCGGCGGGAGTGAGACCCAGTACTTC	CASSTGGSETQYF
-	TRBV15	TRBJ1-2	-	15	TGTGCCACCAGCACCGAGCAGACAGATGCCTATGGCTACACCTTC	CATSTEQTDAYGYTF
-	TRBV7-8	TRBJ2-7	-	15	TGTGCCAGCAGCCCAGACTACATTTCCCACTACGAGCAGTACTTC	CASSPDYISHYEQYF
-	TRBV5-6	TRBJ1-5	-	14	TGTGCCAGCAGCCCGGGCGGGGGTTATCAGCCCCAGCATTTT	CASSPGGGYQPQHF
-	TRBV5-4	TRBJ1-1	TRBD1	15	TGTGCCAGCAGCTTGGGGGACAGGGGGGTCACTGAAGCTTTCTTT	CASSLGDRGVTEAFF
-	TRBV11-2	TRBJ1-1	TRBD1	17	TGTGCCAGCAGCCCCGGGACAGGGGCCGCCGCGCGCACTGAAGCTTTCTTT	CASSPGTGAAARTEAFF
-	TRBV28	TRBJ2-2	-	17	TGTGCCAGCAGCCCCGACGGATGGACTAAAAACACCGGGGAGCTGTTTTTT	CASSPDGWTKNTGELFF
-	TRBV6-5	TRBJ2-5	-	14	TGTGCCAGCAGTTACTTGTCAGGGCCAGAGACCCAGTACTTC	CASSYLSGPETQYF
-	TRBV4-1	TRBJ2-7	-	16	TGCGCCAGCAGCCAACTAAAGGGGGTCGGCCTTTACGAGCAGTACTTC	CASSQLKGVGLYEQYF
-	TRBV1	TRBJ2-1	-	17	TGCACCAGCAGCCAAGATCTTTCGGACTATCACTACAATGAGCAGTTCTTC	CTSSQDLSDYHYNEQFF
-	TRBV5-1	TRBJ1-1	-	13	TGCGCCACCTCGGCGGGGTGGAACACTGAAGCTTTCTTT	CATSAGWNTEAFF
-	TRBV9	TRBJ2-7	TRBD1	14	TGTGCCAGCAGCCCCCAGGGGGACTCCTACGAGCAGTACTTC	CASSPQGDSYEQYF
-	TRBV11-2	TRBJ1-2	-	14	TGTGCCAGCAGCCCCCTAGTGGGGGAGGGTGGCTACACCTTC	CASSPLVGEGGYTF
-	TRBV6-1	TRBJ2-5	-	13	TGTGCCAGCAGTACTAGGGGGCAAGAGACCCAGTACTTC	CASSTRGQETQYF
-	TRBV7-3	TRBJ2-2	TRBD2	16	TGTGCCAGCAGCTCCGGAGCGGGAGGTGTCACCGGGGAGCTGTTTTTT	CASSSGAGGVTGELFF
-	TRBV13	TRBJ2-3	TRBD2	13	TGTGCCAGCGCGGGGGGCCTCACAGATACGCAGTATTTT	CASAGGLTDTQYF
-	TRBV7-6	TRBJ2-2	TRBD2	15	TGTGCCAGCAGCATTGGGACTAGCGGGACCGGGGAGCTGTTTTTT	CASSIGTSGTGELFF
-	TRBV7-8	TRBJ1-1	-	13	TGTGCCAGCAGCTTGAGGGCCAGCGACGAAGCTTTCTTT	CASSLRASDEAFF
-	TRBV29-1	TRBJ1-3	-	13	TGCAGCTCGACAGCCAGCTCTGGAAACACCATATATTTT	CSSTASSGNTIYF
-	TRBV14	TRBJ1-2	-	14	TGTGCCAGCAGCCAACCGGGACTTTCTATTGGCTACACCTTC	CASSQPGLSIGYTF
-	TRBV5-1	TRBJ2-7	TRBD2	17	TGCGCCAGCAGCTTGAAGACTAGCGACCCCAGCTCCTACGAGCAGTACTTC	CASSLKTSDPSSYEQYF
-	TRBV11-2	TRBJ1-5	-	14	TGTGCCAGCAGCTTAGGTCAGGGAAATCAGCCCCAGCATTTT	CASSLGQGNQPQHF
-	TRBV6-1	TRBJ1-5	-	15	TGTGCCAGCAGTGATAGTTTTGACAACAATCAGCCCCAGCATTTT	CASSDSFDNNQPQHF
-	TRBV5-1	TRBJ2-3	-	17	TGCGCCAGCAGCTTGGCCATAGCGGAAACTAGCACAGATACGCAGTATTTT	CASSLAIAETSTDTQYF
few	TRBV6-1	TRBJ2-3	-	13	TGTGCCAGCGGACGGACAGGCACAGATACGCAGTATTTT	CASGRTGTDTQYF
-	TRBV9	TRBJ2-7	TRBD1	15	TGTGCCAGCAGCGGAGGGGACAGCTCCTCCTACGAGCAGTACTTC	CASSGGDSSSYEQYF
-	TRBV7-6	TRBJ1-1	-	13	TGTGCCAGCAGCTTAGGGGCCGCAGCTGAAGCTTTCTTT	CASSLGAAAEAFF
-	TRBV5-6	TRBJ1-6	-	14	TGTGCCAGCAGCTCGTGGACAGCAAATTCACCCCTCCACTTT	CASSSWTANSPLHF
-	TRBV5-1	TRBJ1-5	-	14	TGCGCCAGCAGCTTAGGTACAGGAAATCAGCCCCAGCATTTT	CASSLGTGNQPQHF
-	TRBV5-1	TRBJ2-5	TRBD1	15	TGCGCCAGCAGCTTGGAGGACAGGGGGCTGGAGACCCAGTACTTC	CASSLEDRGLETQYF
-	TRBV10-1	TRBJ2-1	TRBD2	17	TGCGCCAGCAGTCCCTTGGCCGGGACTAGCGGTTTTTATGAGCAGTTCTTC	CASSPLAGTSGFYEQFF
-	TRBV5-1	TRBJ2-2	TRBD1	15	TGCGCCAGCAGCTTAGCGACAGGGGTCCTGGGGGAGCTGTTTTTT	CASSLATGVLGELFF
-	TRBV7-3	TRBJ2-3	TRBD2	15	TGTGCCAGCAGCTTGACCGGCGGGAGCTCAGATACGCAGTATTTT	CASSLTGGSSDTQYF
-	TRBV5-1	TRBJ2-7	TRBD2	22	TGCGCCAGCAGCTTGGCCGGGACAAAATCCGGGACTAGCGGTACCCTCTCCTACGAGCAGTACTTC	CASSLAGTKSGTSGTLSYEQYF
-	TRBV7-9	TRBJ1-3	TRBD1	15	TGTGCCAGCAGTCCTACCCAACAGGGGGGAGACACCATATATTTT	CASSPTQQGGDTIYF
medium-sized	TRBV7-9	TRBJ2-4	-	15	TGTGCCAGCAGCTTAGTCGGCGCGGAGGAAAACATTCAGTACTTC	CASSLVGAEENIQYF
-	TRBV5-6	TRBJ2-1	-	14	TGTGCCAGCAGCTTGTTAGCGGTTGGGGATGAGCAGTTCTTC	CASSLLAVGDEQFF
-	TRBV7-6	TRBJ1-4	TRBD1	15	TGTGCCAGCAGCTTAGGGACAGGGTACAATGAAAAACTGTTTTTT	CASSLGTGYNEKLFF
-	TRBV7-9	TRBJ1-2	-	12	TGTTCCAGCAGCTTAGGAGAGGATGGCTACACCTTC	CSSSLGEDGYTF
-	TRBV4-2	TRBJ2-5	TRBD2	15	TGTGCCAGCAGCCAAGTATCCAGCGGGAGTGAGACCCAGTACTTC	CASSQVSSGSETQYF
-	TRBV23-1	TRBJ2-2	-	16	TGCGCCAGCAGTCAATTCAGGGGCGAGAACACCGGGGAGCTGTTTTTT	CASSQFRGENTGELFF
once	TRBV10-3	TRBJ1-4	TRBD1	14	TGTGCCATCAGTTCGGGACAGGGGACTGAAAAACTGTTTTTT	CAISSGQGTEKLFF
-	TRBV27	TRBJ2-7	-	12	TGTGCCAGCAGTCCAGGGGCGTACGAGCAGTACTTC	CASSPGAYEQYF
-	TRBV5-4	TRBJ2-2	TRBD2	17	TGTGCCAGCAGCCCCACAGGACTAGCGGCAAACACCGGGGAGCTGTTTTTT	CASSPTGLAANTGELFF
-	TRBV5-5	TRBJ1-5	TRBD1	15	TGTGCCAGCAGCTGGAGAGGACAGGGCAATCAGCCCCAGCATTTT	CASSWRGQGNQPQHF
-	TRBV6-6	TRBJ2-7	-	12	TGTGCCAGCAGTTATCCGGGGTACGAGCAGTACTTC	CASSYPGYEQYF
-	TRBV5-1	TRBJ2-7	TRBD1	16	TGCGCCAGCAGCTTCATAACAGGGGCAAGCTCCTACGAGCAGTACTTC	CASSFITGASSYEQYF
-	TRBV9	TRBJ2-1	-	15	TGTGCCAGCAGCTCCGCCGGCGGCTCCTACAATGAGCAGTTCTTC	CASSSAGGSYNEQFF
-	TRBV28	TRBJ2-7	-	15	TGTGCCAGCAGTTTTTGGACTGAAGAAGCCTACGAGCAGTACTTC	CASSFWTEEAYEQYF
few	TRBV6-5	TRBJ1-1	-	12	TGTGCCAGCAGCCTAGGCAGGGGTGAAGCTTTCTTT	CASSLGRGEAFF
-	TRBV10-3	TRBJ2-3	TRBD1	19	TGTGCCATCAGTGAGTCAGGACAGGGGGAGAACCCTAGCACAGATACGCAGTATTTT	CAISESGQGENPSTDTQYF
-	TRBV10-3	TRBJ2-1	TRBD2	18	TGTGCCATCAGTGAGAGGGGACTAGCTTTCCGCTCCTACAATGAGCAGTTCTTC	CAISERGLAFRSYNEQFF
-	TRBV13	TRBJ1-1	-	12	TGTGCCAGCAGCTTAGACAGGAGTGAAGCTTTCTTT	CASSLDRSEAFF